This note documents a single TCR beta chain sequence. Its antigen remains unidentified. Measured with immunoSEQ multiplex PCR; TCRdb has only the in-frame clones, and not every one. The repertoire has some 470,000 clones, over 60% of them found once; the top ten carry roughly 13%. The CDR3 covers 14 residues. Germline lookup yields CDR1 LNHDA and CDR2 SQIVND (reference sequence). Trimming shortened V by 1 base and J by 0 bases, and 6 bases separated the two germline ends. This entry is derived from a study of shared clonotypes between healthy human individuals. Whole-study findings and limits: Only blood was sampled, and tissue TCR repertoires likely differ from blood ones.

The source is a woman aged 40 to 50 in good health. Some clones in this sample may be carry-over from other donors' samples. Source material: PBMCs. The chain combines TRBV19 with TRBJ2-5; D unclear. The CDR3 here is CASSIVGNQETQYF. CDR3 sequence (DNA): TGTGCCAGTAGTATAGTGGGAAACCAAGAGACCCAGTACTTC.